Reported below is one TCR beta chain. The specificity of this receptor is unknown. The record has no base qualities; no much larger clone is one base away. The cohort comprised 550 to 700 healthy bone marrow donors. At the time of sampling, every cohort member was nominally healthy, though immune exposures that went unrecorded were likely present. The donor was CMV seronegative and belonged to the group of more than 300 seronegative cohort members. A peripheral blood sample was collected from each donor, and TCR beta sequencing was performed on peripheral blood mononuclear cells. The Qiagen DNeasy Blood Extraction Kit was used to extract genomic DNA from the blood cell samples. The sample comes from a study of cytomegalovirus exposure and HLA in healthy donors (dated 2017 in TCRdb). About the investigation overall: An earlier analysis of 587 of the donors reported approximately 300 Gb of sequence data and around 100 million unique TCR beta sequences obtained from approximately 180 million T cells. The study aimed to test whether cataloging public T cell receptors could reveal signatures of past pathogen exposure. An earlier analysis of a few hundred of the donors applied high-throughput TCR beta sequencing to assess whether each TCR beta V gene segment acted as functional or pseudogenic. To study patterns of TCR occurrence, a later analysis re-analyzed previously published TCR beta repertoires from just over 650 donors and added high-resolution HLA genotyping. A separate validation cohort of approximately 130 different subjects was used in addition to the roughly 670-subject first cohort. On average, about 200,000 unique TCR beta nucleotide sequences were sequenced per donor among 398 genotyped donors of the cohort, with roughly 18% of those sequences being non-productive. Approximately 310 gigabases of sequencing data and some 85 million unique TCR sequences were included in an early release covering roughly 600 HLA-typed donors. Both class I and class II loci were covered by HLA typing, at four-digit resolution. The study profiled the T cell repertoires of about 720 subjects by immunosequencing and related them to cytomegalovirus serostatus. Of the 350 to 400 genotyped donors, approximately 82% fell in the genetic ancestry cluster associated with self-reported Caucasian donors. Every repertoire in the discovery cohort had been generated on one and the same sequencing platform. Donor age, sex, ethnicity and CMV serostatus were compiled together with the repertoire data. In the later analysis, no new phenotypic data were used to find candidate immune exposures; instead, reliance was placed on TCR beta sequences and their occurrence across donors. Four or five DR-DQ haplotypes were handled as single units for association and clustering because linkage in the cohort was strong. The number of typed donors differed by locus: about 620-640 for A, B, C, DRB1 and DQB1; approximately 530 for DQA1; roughly 600 for DPA1; and around 450 for DPB1. Genome-wide SNP genotypes for about 65% of the roughly 670 donors were used in a later genetic analysis, which treated that subset as a discovery cohort. The study combined high-throughput TCR immunosequencing, statistical association of individual TCRs with disease status, and machine learning to predict cytomegalovirus infection status.

The protocol used for the library was the immunoSEQ multiplex PCR assay. For the multiplex PCR, a mixture combining 60 forward primers for TCR Vbeta segments and 13 reverse primers for TCR Jbeta segments was used. The CDR3 region of rearranged TCR beta genes was amplified from genomic DNA with a multiplex PCR assay. The amplified TCR beta libraries were sequenced on the Illumina HiSeq System as 87-base-pair reads. As for how the authors treated the data: Across the 700 or so repertoires, a later analysis counted tens of millions of unique TCR beta chains, some 11 million of which were shared by at least two donors. To remove PCR and sequencing errors, raw reads were error-corrected and collapsed into unique sequences using a nearest-neighbor algorithm that merged closely related sequences. Alignment of CDR3 sequences to IMGT reference sequences was used to assign V, D and J gene segments. Each retained sequence needed at least a six-nucleotide match to both a V gene segment and a J gene segment. Rearrangements were called productive when the CDR3 lacked stop codons and stayed in frame with V and J; all others were non-productive. Following IMGT convention, CDR3 was defined as the stretch from the second conserved V-encoded cysteine to the conserved J-encoded phenylalanine. Sequences without an unambiguous match to a single V gene segment were excluded from the earlier analysis of 450 to 750 of the donors. In an earlier analysis of about 590 of the donors, a V segment was called functional when productive rearrangements were above 56.7%, and segregating when the standard deviation between donors exceeded 5%. To diagnose cytomegalovirus status from the catalog of TCR beta chain sequences, a statistical classification framework was built. A later analysis assigned V and J genes by comparing TCR nucleotide sequences with IMGT/GENE-DB human TR gene sequences. A later analysis assigned CDR3 sequences and most-parsimonious VDJ recombination scenarios with the TCRdist pipeline. In a later analysis, each TCR beta chain was defined by its CDR3 amino acid sequence together with its V-gene family, and reads lacking a unique V-gene family were excluded. In a later analysis, 450 to 600 highly shared, low-generation-probability nucleotide sequences were removed to address suspected cross-contamination and a sequencing artifact. A later analysis calculated a clonal expansion index for each public chain from normalized within-repertoire ranks of inferred template counts. In a later analysis, generation probabilities were computed using a VDJ recombination model fitted to out-of-frame rearrangements, and the results were checked against IGoR. In a later analysis, TCR-TCR, TCR-HLA and TCR-CMV co-occurrence was scored with hypergeometric tests, and a repertoire-size bias correction was applied to TCR pairs. In a later analysis, false discovery rates were estimated by permuting HLA or CMV assignments 20 times. A later analysis grouped co-occurring TCRs with DBSCAN, adding TCRdist sequence similarity when clustering within HLA-allele-positive subsets. Repertoires with fewer than 30,000 or more than 120,000 public chains were left out of co-occurrence clustering, as were a handful of repertoires with anomalous nucleotide sharing. TCRdb re-hosts the immuneACCESS table, in-frame sequences only. Its copies lack some clones; in the studies checked, an unresolved V gene accounts for under half of them, and the cause for the rest is not known. V, J and clone size are taken as reported in that table, and D and trimming were inferred from the DNA itself. The sample table shows roughly 160,000 clones, and just under 80% are seen once. The ten largest account for over 1% of the sample.

V is pruned by 6 bases and J by 6 bases, leaving 7 bases of the junction without a gene match. CDR3 length: 14 amino acids, cysteine to phenylalanine. The read is trimmed to its CDR3 DNA, 42 bases read in frame from base 1. The CDR1 and CDR2 encoded by the germline V gene are MNHEY and SVGAGI. Results the study describes overall, beyond this receptor: A later analysis found that most CMV-associated TCR beta chains appeared HLA-restricted, with HLA associations seemingly driven largely by CMV exposure. This cohort had only TCR beta chains sequenced, and the lack of alpha or paired-chain data limited which features could be detected. In a later analysis, over 15,000 TCR beta sequences were associated with specific HLA alleles at a false discovery rate of 0.05. When HLA alleles, especially DR and DQ, strongly co-occurred, TCR associations were difficult to assign to individual alleles. In a later analysis, the rate of TCR association differed among HLA loci, with DRB1 alleles having the most associated TCRs and HLA-C alleles having the fewest. According to a later analysis, parvovirus B19, influenza, CMV and Epstein-Barr virus appeared linked to several top co-occurrence clusters. A further reported finding was that TCR beta sequences accurately predicted the HLA-A and HLA-B alleles for most subjects in the first cohort. Across donors, most TCR sequences were observed very rarely, whereas some public TCRs were present in many individuals. Because counts were too low, seventeen rarely observed V segments, including chromosome 9 orphons, were excluded from the earlier analysis of under 650 of the donors. Linkage disequilibrium might explain the correlated functional status among segregating V segments, but an unknown experimental factor could not be excluded. A later genetic analysis associated a missense DCLRE1C variant with V-gene and J-gene trimming of TCR beta chains, and an independent cohort replicated the association. Because HLA typing was missing for some donors at each locus, association tests included only the typed subset. Immune exposure information for the cohort was limited to CMV serostatus. Some IMGT-functional V segments, including TRBV6-2 and TRBV6-3, could not be distinguished by the 87-base-pair reads and were therefore excluded. A cluster of highly shared sequence variants was judged likely to represent a technical artifact of the sequencing pipeline. A few of the identified cytomegalovirus-associated TCR beta chains were confirmed in vitro to be specific for cytomegalovirus antigens. In a later genetic analysis, fewer N-insertions in productive TCRs were reported among donors in an Asian-associated ancestry cluster than the 666-donor mean. In an earlier analysis of some 540 of the donors, most TCR beta V segments appeared in productive rearrangements about 90% or about 30% of the time, broadly matching IMGT annotations. Compared with equally common non-associated chains, HLA-associated TCR beta chains in a later analysis were more clonally expanded and had lower generation probabilities. The authors suggested that the approach could potentially be extended to other disease states and immunological phenotypes. A total of some 180 TCR beta chains were listed by the study as associated with cytomegalovirus. In both the original and validation cohorts, the classifier was reported to diagnose cytomegalovirus status with high specificity and sensitivity. Presence/absence analyses assumed roughly uniform sequencing depth across donors, an assumption that may not hold.

The clonotype comes from a woman aged 45-60 years in good health and CMV-seronegative. Sequenced input: PBMCs. The chain uses TRBV6-5 and TRBJ1-2; 10 middle bases align to TRBD1. The nucleotide sequence reads TGTGCCAGCAGGCTCCCGGGACAGGGGAATGGCTACACCTTC. Translated, it reads CASRLPGQGNGYTF.